This T cell receptor (beta chain) emerged from a study of OX40 agonist ivuxolimab in advanced cancers. V gave up 4 bases and J gave up 0 bases; unmatched junction bases: 8. CDR3 length: 17 residues. Germline V gene lookup returns CDR1 KGHSH and CDR2 LQKENI. Sequencing was performed with immunoSEQ multiplex PCR; in TCRdb, only in-frame clones are kept and a portion is missing. The sample lists roughly 62,000 clones; about 82% were seen once. Sequenced material: CD4+ or CD8+ T cells sorted from blood, taken in a trial of the OX40 agonist ivuxolimab. The V gene is TRBV18, the J gene TRBJ1-2; 10 nucleotides align to TRBD1. The sequence was collected from an adult with an advanced solid tumor such as melanoma, head and neck, liver or kidney cancer. The CDR3 sequence is CASSLRQGAPPNYGYTF. For the CDR3, the DNA is TGTGCCAGCTCACTTCGACAGGGGGCCCCTCCTAACTATGGCTACACCTTC.